This record concerns one T cell receptor beta chain sequence. The sample is drawn from a study of blood T cell repertoires in COVID-19. Overall study context: Sample material is recorded as cDNA or gDNA derived from T cells, B-cell-depleted T cells, or PBMCs.

Using immunoSEQ multiplex PCR, the repertoire was profiled, and TCRdb retains in-frame clones only, with some absent. This table holds 150,000 to 200,000 clones, about 88% found once. Between the trimmed V and J ends, which lost 2 bases and 5 bases, there was a span of 24 bases. Germline-derived CDR1 and CDR2 are SGHVS and FNYEAQ. There are 18 residues in the CDR3. The chain couples TRBV7-6 to TRBJ1-1, with D perhaps matching TRBD1 (5 bases). The sample taken for sequencing was peripheral blood. The receptor's source is a woman older than 75 in a cohort sampled during active or convalescent COVID-19. CDR3 amino acids: CASSLFYLSGDPGTEAFF. The CDR3 DNA is TGTGCCAGCAGCTTATTCTATCTCAGCGGGGACCCGGGAACTGAAGCTTTCTTT.